The 3 T cell receptor beta chains given below trace back to one sample, sequenced in a study of shared clonotypes between healthy human individuals. The method was immunoSEQ multiplex PCR; TCRdb's version includes in-frame clones alone and lacks a portion of them. The sample shows some 2,400,000 clones, approximately 96% of them seen only once. The sequencing sample was made of naive CD4+ T cells sorted from blood. The sample's subset: CD45RA+ positively selected. The source of these receptors is a man younger than 30 in good health.

The chain combines TRBV29-1 with TRBJ1-1; tentatively, D is TRBD1 (6 bases). There are 14 residues in the CDR3. V lost 4 bases, J lost 2 bases, and 14 bases lay in between. Germline lookup yields CDR1 SQVTM and CDR2 ANQGSEA. CDR3 amino acids: CSVASGVGNTEAFF. In DNA form, the CDR3 reads TGCAGCGTTGCTTCAGGGGTCGGCAACACTGAAGCTTTCTTT.

This sequence joins TRBV9 and TRBJ1-2, with a tentative D call TRBD1 (5 bases). V was pared by 0 bases and J by 2 bases, with 8 bases between. In germline, CDR1 is SGDLS, CDR2 YYNGEE. The CDR3 is 14 amino acids. CDR3 protein: CASSVARGNYGYTF. In DNA form, the CDR3 reads TGTGCCAGCAGCGTAGCAAGGGGAAACTATGGCTACACCTTC.

CDR3 region: CASSLEGSPNQPQHF. Here the CDR3 DNA reads TGTGCCAGCAGTTTAGAGGGTAGCCCCAATCAGCCCCAGCATTTT. The chain combines TRBV27 with TRBJ1-5, with D hard to call. CDR3 length equals 15 residues. V lost 2 bases and J 3 bases, leaving 11 bases between the germline ends. CDR1 is MNHEY and CDR2 is SMNVEV in the germline V gene (reference sequence).